A single T cell receptor beta chain is shown here with its context. Antigen unknown. The data are from a study of cytotoxic CD8 clonotypes in ibrutinib-treated CLL. Study information: Sample averages reached 255,043 productive templates and 94,082 productive rearrangements.

Study findings and constraints: Clonality grew at ibrutinib response; at progression, it decreased back toward baseline. The clonality rise at ibrutinib response reflected private clonotype expansion.

Sequencing used immunoSEQ multiplex PCR; TCRdb keeps in-frame clones, though not all of them. The table includes roughly 330,000 clones, over 55% detected once. The germline V and J ends were trimmed by 5 bases and 1 base, with 10 bases remaining between them. CDR1 is SGDLS, CDR2 YYNGEE, per germline. This CDR3 spans 13 amino acids. The clonotype was recovered from a human donor with chronic lymphocytic leukemia. The sample in question was PBMCs, obtained after 36 months of ibrutinib treatment. This rearrangement joins TRBV9 to TRBJ2-7; possible D gene TRBD1, 6 bases. The CDR3 DNA reads as TGTGCCAGCAGTGGACAGACATCCTACGAGCAGTACTTC. Protein product: CASSGQTSYEQYF.